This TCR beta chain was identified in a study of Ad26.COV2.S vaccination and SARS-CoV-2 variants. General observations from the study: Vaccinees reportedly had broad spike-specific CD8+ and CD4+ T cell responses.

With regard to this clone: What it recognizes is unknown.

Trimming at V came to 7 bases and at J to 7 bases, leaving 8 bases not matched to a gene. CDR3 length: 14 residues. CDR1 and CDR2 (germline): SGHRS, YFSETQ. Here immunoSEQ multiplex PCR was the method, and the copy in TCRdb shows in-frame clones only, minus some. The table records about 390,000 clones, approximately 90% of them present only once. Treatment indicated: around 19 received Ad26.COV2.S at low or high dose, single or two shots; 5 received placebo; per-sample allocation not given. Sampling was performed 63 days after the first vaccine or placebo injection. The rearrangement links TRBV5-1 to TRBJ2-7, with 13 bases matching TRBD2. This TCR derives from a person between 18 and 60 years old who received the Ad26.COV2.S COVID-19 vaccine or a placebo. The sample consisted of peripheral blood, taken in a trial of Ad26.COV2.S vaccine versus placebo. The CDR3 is CASGPLAGGQEQYF. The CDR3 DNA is TGCGCCAGCGGACCACTAGCGGGGGGGCAAGAGCAGTACTTC.